This T cell receptor (beta chain) was captured by sequencing in a study of patients and donors after allogeneic stem cell transplantation. In TCRdb, the RT-PCR reads were re-called with MiXCR into one record per CDR3 protein. The data show roughly 880,000 distinct CDR3 sequences, about a sixth seen once. The sample taken for sequencing was blood, either unsorted or a sorted T cell fraction (not recorded which). This TCR derives from a human donor who was either an allogeneic HSCT recipient or a stem cell or donor lymphocyte infusion donor (not recorded which). It is not recorded whose cells these are; they may come from a transplant donor.

DNA for the CDR3: TGTGCCAGCAGTCACTCCGAGACCCAGTACTTC. It codes for CASSHSETQYF. The V and J genes are TRBV12-3 or TRBV12-4 and TRBJ2-5; D remains ambiguous. V dropped 5 bases and J dropped 5 bases, with 6 bases sitting between them. The CDR3 is 11 residues long.